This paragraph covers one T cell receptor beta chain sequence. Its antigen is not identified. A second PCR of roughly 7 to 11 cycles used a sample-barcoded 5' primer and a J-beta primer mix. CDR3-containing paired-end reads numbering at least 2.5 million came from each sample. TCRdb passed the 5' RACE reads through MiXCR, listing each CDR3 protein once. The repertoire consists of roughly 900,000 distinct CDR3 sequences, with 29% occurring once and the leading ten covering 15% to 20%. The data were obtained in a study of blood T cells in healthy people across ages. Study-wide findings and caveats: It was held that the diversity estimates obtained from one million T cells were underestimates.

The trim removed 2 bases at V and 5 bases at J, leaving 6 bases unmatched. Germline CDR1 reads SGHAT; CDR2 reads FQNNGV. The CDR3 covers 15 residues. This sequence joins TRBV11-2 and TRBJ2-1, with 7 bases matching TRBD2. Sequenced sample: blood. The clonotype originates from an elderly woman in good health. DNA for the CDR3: TGTGCCAGCAGCTTATTACTAGCGTCCCACAATGAGCAGTTCTTC. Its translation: CASSLLLASHNEQFF. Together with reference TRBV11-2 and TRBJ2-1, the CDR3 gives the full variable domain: EAGVAQSPRYKIIEKRQSVAFWCNPISGHATLYWYQQILGQGPKLLIQFQNNGVVDDSQLPKDRFSAERLKGVDSTLKIQPAKLEDSAVYLCASSLLLASHNEQFFGPGTRLTVL.